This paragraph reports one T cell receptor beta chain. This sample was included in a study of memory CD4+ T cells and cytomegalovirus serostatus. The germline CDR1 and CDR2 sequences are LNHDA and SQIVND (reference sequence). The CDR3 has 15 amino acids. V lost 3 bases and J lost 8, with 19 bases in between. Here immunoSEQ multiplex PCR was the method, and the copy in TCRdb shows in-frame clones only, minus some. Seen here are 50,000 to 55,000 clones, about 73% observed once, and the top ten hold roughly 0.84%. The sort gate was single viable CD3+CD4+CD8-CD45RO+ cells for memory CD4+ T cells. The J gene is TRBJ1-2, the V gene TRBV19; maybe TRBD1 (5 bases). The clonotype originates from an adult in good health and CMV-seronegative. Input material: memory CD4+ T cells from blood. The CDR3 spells CASSIRGETFRGYTF. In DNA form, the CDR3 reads TGTGCCAGTAGTATCAGAGGGGAGACTTTTAGGGGCTACACCTTC.